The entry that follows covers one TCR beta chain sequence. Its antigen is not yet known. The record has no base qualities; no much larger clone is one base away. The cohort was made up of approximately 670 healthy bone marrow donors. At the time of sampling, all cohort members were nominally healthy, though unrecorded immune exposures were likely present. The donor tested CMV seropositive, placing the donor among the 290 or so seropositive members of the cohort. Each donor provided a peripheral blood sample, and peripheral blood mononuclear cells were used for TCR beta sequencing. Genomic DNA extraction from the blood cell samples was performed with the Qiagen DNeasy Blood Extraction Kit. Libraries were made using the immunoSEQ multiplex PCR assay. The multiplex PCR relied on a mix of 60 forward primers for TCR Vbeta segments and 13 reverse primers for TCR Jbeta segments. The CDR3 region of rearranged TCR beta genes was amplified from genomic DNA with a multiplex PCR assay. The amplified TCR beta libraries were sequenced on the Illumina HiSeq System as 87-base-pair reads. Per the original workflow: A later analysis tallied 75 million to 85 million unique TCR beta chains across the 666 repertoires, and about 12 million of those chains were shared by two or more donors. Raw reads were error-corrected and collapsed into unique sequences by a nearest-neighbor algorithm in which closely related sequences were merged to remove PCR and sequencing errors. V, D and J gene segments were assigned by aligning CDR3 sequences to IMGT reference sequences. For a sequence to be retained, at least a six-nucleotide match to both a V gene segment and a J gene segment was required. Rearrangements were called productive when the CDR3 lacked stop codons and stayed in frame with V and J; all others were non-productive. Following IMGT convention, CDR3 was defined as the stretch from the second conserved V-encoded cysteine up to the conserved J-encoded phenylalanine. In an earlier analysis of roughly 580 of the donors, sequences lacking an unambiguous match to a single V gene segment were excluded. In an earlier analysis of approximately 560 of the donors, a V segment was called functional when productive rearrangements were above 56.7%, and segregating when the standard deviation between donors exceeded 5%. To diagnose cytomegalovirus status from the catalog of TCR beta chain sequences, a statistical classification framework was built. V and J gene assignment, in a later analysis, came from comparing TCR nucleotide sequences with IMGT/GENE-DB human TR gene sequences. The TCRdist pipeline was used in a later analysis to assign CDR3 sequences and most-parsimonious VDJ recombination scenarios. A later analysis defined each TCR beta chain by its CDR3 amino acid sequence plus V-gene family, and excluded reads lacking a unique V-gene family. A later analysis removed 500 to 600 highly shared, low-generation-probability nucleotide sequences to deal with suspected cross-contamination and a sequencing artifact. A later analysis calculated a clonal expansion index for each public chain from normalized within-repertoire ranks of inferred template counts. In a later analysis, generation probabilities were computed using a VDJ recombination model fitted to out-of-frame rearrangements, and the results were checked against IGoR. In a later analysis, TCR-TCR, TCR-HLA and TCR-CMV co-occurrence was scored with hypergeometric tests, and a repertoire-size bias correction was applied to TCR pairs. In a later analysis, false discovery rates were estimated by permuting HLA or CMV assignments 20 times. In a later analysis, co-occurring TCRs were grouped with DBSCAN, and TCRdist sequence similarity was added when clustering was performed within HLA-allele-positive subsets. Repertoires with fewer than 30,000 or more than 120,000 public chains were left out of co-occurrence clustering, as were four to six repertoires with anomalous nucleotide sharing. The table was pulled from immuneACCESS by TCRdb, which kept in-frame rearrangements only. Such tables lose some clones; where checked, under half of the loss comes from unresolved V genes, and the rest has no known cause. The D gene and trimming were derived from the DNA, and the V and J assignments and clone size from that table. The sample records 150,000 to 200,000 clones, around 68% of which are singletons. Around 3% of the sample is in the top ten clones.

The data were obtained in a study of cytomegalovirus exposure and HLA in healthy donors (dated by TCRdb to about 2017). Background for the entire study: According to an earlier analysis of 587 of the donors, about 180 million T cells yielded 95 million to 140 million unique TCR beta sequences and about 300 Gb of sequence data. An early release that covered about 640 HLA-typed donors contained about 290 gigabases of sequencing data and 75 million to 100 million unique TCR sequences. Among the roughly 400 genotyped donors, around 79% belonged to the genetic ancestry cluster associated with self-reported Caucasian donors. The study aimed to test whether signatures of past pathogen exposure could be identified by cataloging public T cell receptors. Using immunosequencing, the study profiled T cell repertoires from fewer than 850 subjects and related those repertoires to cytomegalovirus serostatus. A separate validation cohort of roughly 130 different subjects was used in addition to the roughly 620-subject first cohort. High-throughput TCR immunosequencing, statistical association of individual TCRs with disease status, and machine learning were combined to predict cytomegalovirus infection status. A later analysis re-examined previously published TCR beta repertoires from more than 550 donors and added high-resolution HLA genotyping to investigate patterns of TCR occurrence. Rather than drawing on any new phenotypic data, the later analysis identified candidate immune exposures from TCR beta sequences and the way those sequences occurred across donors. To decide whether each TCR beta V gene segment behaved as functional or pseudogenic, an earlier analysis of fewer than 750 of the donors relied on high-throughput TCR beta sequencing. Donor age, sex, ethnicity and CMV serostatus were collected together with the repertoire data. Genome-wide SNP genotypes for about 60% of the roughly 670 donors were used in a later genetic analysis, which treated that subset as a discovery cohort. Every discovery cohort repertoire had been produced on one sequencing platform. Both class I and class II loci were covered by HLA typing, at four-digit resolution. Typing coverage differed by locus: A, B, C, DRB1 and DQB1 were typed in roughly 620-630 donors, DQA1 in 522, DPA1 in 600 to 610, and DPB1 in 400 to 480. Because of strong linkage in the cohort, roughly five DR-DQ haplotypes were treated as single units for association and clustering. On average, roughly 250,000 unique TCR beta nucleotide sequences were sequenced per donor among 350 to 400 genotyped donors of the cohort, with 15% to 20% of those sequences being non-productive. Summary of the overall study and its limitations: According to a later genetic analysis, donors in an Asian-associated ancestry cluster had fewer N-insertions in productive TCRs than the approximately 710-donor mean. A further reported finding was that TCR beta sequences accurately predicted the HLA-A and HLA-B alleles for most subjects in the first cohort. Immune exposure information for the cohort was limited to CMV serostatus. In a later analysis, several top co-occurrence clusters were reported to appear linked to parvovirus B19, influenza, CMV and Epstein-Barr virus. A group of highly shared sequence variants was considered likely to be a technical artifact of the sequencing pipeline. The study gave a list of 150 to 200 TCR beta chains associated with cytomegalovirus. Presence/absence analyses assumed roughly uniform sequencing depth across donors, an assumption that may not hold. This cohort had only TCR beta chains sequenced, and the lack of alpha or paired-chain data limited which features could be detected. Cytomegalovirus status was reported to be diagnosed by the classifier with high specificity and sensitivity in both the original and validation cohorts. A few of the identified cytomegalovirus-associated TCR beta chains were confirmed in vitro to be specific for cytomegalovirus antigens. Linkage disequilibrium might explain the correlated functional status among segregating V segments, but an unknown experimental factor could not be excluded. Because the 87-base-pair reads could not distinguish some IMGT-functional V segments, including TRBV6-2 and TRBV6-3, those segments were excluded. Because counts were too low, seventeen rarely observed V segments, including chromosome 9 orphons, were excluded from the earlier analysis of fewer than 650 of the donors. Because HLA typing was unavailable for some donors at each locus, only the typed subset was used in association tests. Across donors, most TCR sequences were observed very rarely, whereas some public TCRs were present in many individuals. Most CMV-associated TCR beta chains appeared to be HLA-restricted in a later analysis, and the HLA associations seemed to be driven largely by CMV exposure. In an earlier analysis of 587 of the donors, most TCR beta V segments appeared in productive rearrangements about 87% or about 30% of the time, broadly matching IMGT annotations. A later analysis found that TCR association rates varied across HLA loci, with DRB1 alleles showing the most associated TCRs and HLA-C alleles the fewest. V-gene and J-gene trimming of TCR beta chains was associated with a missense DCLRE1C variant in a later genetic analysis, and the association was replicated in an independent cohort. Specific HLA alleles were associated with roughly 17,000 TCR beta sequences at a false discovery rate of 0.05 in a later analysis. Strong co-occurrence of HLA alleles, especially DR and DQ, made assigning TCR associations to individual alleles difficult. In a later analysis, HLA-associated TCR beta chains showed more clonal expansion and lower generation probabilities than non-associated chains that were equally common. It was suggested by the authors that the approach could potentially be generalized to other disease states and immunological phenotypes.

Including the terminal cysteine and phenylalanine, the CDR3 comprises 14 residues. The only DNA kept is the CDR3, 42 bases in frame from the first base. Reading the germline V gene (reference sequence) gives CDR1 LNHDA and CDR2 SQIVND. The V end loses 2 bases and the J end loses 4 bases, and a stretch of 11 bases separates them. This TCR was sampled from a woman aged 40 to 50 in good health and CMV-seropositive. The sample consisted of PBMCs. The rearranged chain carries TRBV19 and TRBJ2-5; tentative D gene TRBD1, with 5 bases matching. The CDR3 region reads CASSIQGGSETQYF. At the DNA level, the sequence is TGTGCCAGTAGTATACAGGGTGGGTCAGAGACCCAGTACTTC.